One sample yielded the 11 T cell receptor beta chains listed below, sequenced in a study of T-cell reconstitution after alpha-beta-depleted transplantation in children. The TCRbeta library incorporated unique molecular identifiers. TCRdb reanalysed the PCR reads using MiXCR and keeps one entry per CDR3 protein. The repertoire has 150,000 to 200,000 distinct CDR3 sequences, more than 12% of them found once; the top ten carry about 13%. The sequencing used PBMCs from the stem cell graft donor, collected from the stem cell graft. Receptors originate from a human donor who donated a stem cell graft to a child with acute lymphoblastic leukemia.

The chain links TRBV3-1 to TRBJ2-5; D is perhaps TRBD2 (5 bases). V was clipped by 4 bases and J by 2 bases, with 23 bases between them. The germline V gene has CDR1 LGHDT and CDR2 YNNKEL (reference sequence). This CDR3 is 18 amino acids long. CDR3 coding DNA: TGTGCCAGCAGCCCCGGACTGTACTCCATTATCCCGCAAGAGACCCAGTACTTC. Its translation is CASSPGLYSIIPQETQYF.

This clonotype was counted many times. The rearrangement uses TRBV20-1 and TRBJ2-1; TRBD2 aligns across 14 bases. Trimming removed 6 bases from V and 7 bases from J; junction bases left unmatched: 8. The germline gives CDR1 DFQATT, CDR2 SNEGSKA (reference sequence). This CDR3 is built from 15 residues. CDR3 nucleotides: TGCAGTGCCCACCCCCGGACTAGCGGGAGGAATGAGCAGTTCTTC. Its protein is CSAHPRTSGRNEQFF.

This clonotype was observed at least ten times. This CDR3 reads CASSLYRAGELFF. CDR3 nucleotides: TGTGCCAGCAGTTTATACAGGGCCGGGGAGCTGTTTTTT. This chain joins TRBV27 and TRBJ2-2; TRBD1 might be the D (6 bases). CDR3 length: 13 residues. The ends were cut back, 1 base at V and 6 bases at J, with 6 bases in the middle. Germline V gene sequence: CDR1 MNHEY, CDR2 SMNVEV (reference sequence).

This clonotype was picked up many times. The rearrangement uses TRBV28 and TRBJ1-5, with 7 bases matching TRBD1. V shed 4 bases and J 3 bases; nucleotides not matched to a gene: 3. The CDR3 sequence is 14 residues long. CDR1 MDHEN and CDR2 SYDVKM come from the germline V gene. The CDR3 is CASSSGQANQPQHF. CDR3 bases: TGTGCCAGCAGTTCTGGACAGGCCAATCAGCCCCAGCATTTT.

This clonotype has ten or more counts. The chain links TRBV29-1 to TRBJ1-1, with unresolved D. This CDR3 is built from 13 residues. CDR1 is SQVTM, CDR2 ANQGSEA, per germline. Trimming took 7 bases from V and 1 from J, leaving 13 bases between them. Here the CDR3 DNA reads TGCAGCGCCTTCCGACACCCGAACACTGAAGCTTTCTTT. This gives the protein CSAFRHPNTEAFF.

This clonotype was found a few times. V gene TRBV6-2 or TRBV6-3 combines with J gene TRBJ2-7; the match to TRBD1 covers 8 bases. Trimming cost V 11 bases and J 1 base; bases outside gene matches: 10. CDR3 size: 14 residues. Germline V gives CDR1 MNHEY, CDR2 SVGEGT. As DNA, the CDR3 is TGTGCCGGAGAAGACAGGGGAAGTTCCTACGAGCAGTACTTC. Translating gives CAGEDRGSSYEQYF.

The J gene is TRBJ1-5, the V gene TRBV12-3 or TRBV12-4, with D maybe TRBD1 (6 bases). Trimming left V 5 bases short and J 2 bases short, with 19 bases between. This CDR3 has 17 residues. CDR3: CASSRSGDLVGNQPQHF. The CDR3, as DNA: TGTGCCAGCAGTCGATCAGGGGATTTAGTAGGCAATCAGCCCCAGCATTTT.

Many counts were recorded for this clonotype. J is TRBJ2-1 and V is TRBV20-1; D call uncertain. Trimming shortened V by 5 bases and J by 8 bases, and 16 bases separated the two germline ends. Germline V gives CDR1 DFQATT, CDR2 SNEGSKA (reference sequence). This CDR3 is built from 13 residues. Here the CDR3 reads CSAPGHYSDEQFF. The CDR3, as DNA: TGCAGTGCTCCGGGCCATTATTCCGATGAGCAGTTCTTC.

This clonotype came up many times. The chain uses TRBV12-3 or TRBV12-4 and TRBJ1-6; D uncertain. V was clipped by 5 bases and J by 8 bases, with 13 bases between them. CDR3 length: 14 amino acids. The CDR3 spells CASSPGLQDSPLHF. The CDR3 DNA reads as TGTGCCAGCAGTCCCGGCCTCCAGGATTCACCCCTCCACTTT.

This clonotype was found a few times. The V call is TRBV7-9, the J call TRBJ2-5; D is undetermined. V lost 8 bases, J lost 1 base, and 14 bases lay in between. Germline loops: CDR1 SEHNR, CDR2 FQNEAQ (reference sequence). The CDR3 runs 14 residues. DNA for the CDR3: TGTGCCAGCTTTACGCCAGGACGCCAAGAGACCCAGTACTTC. It encodes CASFTPGRQETQYF.

This clonotype was seen repeatedly, ten times or more. This chain uses TRBV20-1 with TRBJ2-1; 11 bases line up with TRBD2. The germline gives CDR1 DFQATT, CDR2 SNEGSKA (reference sequence). CDR3 size: 15 residues. V dropped 0 bases and J dropped 8; count of bases not matched to a gene: 6. CDR3 region: CSARDRLAGRDEQFF. The CDR3 DNA reads as TGCAGTGCTAGAGATAGACTAGCGGGGCGAGATGAGCAGTTCTTC.